These 24 T cell receptor beta chains share one sample of origin, sequenced in a study of T cell responses to AZD1222 COVID-19 vaccine. The assay was immunoSEQ multiplex PCR, and TCRdb's table has in-frame clones only and misses some. The sample has roughly 120,000 clones, 90% to 95% seen once. The sample here was peripheral blood, taken on day 0 of AZD1222 vaccination. Receptor source: an adult in good health.

The V call is TRBV28, the J call TRBJ2-7; TRBD1 matches 10 bases. CDR3 length: 13 amino acids. Germline CDR1 and CDR2: MDHEN and SYDVKM. Losses at the gene ends were 6 bases for V and 2 bases for J; bases not matched to a gene: 1. CDR3 region: CASRTGGPYEQYF. The CDR3 DNA follows: TGTGCCAGCAGGACAGGGGGCCCCTACGAGCAGTACTTC.

The chain is built from TRBV19 and TRBJ2-3; D might be TRBD2 (7 bases). The length of the CDR3 is 15 residues. In germline, CDR1 is LNHDA, CDR2 SQIVND (reference sequence). V lost 3 bases, J lost 2 bases, and 12 bases lay in between. The CDR3 loop is CASSIEGGYTDTQYF. CDR3 sequence (DNA): TGTGCCAGTAGTATCGAGGGGGGGTACACAGATACGCAGTATTTT.

The chain uses TRBV5-1 and TRBJ2-3; 8 bases align to TRBD2. The CDR3 extends over 16 amino acids. J gave up 6 bases and V 4 bases, and 13 bases lay outside the gene matches. Germline V gives CDR1 SGHRS, CDR2 YFSETQ. The chain's CDR3 is CASSPQAGAGMDTQYF. The CDR3 DNA is TGCGCCAGCAGCCCGCAAGCGGGAGCGGGAATGGATACGCAGTATTTT. Combining the CDR3 with reference TRBV5-1 and TRBJ2-3 gives the whole variable domain KAGVTQTPRYLIKTRGQQVTLSCSPISGHRSVSWYQQTPGQGLQFLFEYFSETQRNKGNFPGRFSGRQFSNSRSEMNVSTLELGDSALYLCASSPQAGAGMDTQYFGPGTRLTVL.

This chain connects TRBV19 to TRBJ1-1; D is perhaps TRBD1 (5 bases). The V and J ends lost 6 bases and 6 bases respectively, with 11 bases between them. Germline-derived CDR1 and CDR2 are LNHDA and SQIVND (reference sequence). The CDR3 totals 12 residues. The DNA for the CDR3 is TGTGCCAGTAGCGGGACGCCCTCTGAAGCTTTCTTT. Translating gives CASSGTPSEAFF.

J is TRBJ2-3 and V is TRBV27, with TRBD1 as a possible D gene (6 bases). Germline V CDR1 and CDR2: MNHEY, SMNVEV (reference sequence). V lost 7 bases and J lost 5, with 22 bases in between. This CDR3 comprises 16 residues. DNA for the CDR3: TGTGCCAGCACCGAACTTGGGACACGGGGAAGAGATACGCAGTATTTT. Translation: CASTELGTRGRDTQYF.

V gene TRBV18 combines with J gene TRBJ1-1; the match to TRBD1 covers 7 bases. The CDR3 is 14 residues long. V lost 1 base, J lost 4 bases, and 3 bases stayed unmatched. CDR1 is KGHSH, CDR2 LQKENI, per germline. CDR3 nucleotides: TGTGCCAGCTCACCACAGGGGGCGCCCACTGAAGCTTTCTTT. This codes for CASSPQGAPTEAFF.

V and J are TRBV5-1 and TRBJ2-7; D may be TRBD1 (6 bases). Trimming cost V 7 bases and J 0 bases, with 17 bases left between them. Per the germline V gene, CDR1 is SGHRS and CDR2 is YFSETQ. The CDR3 runs to 15 residues. CDR3 in amino acids: CASSSPGHGSYEQYF. DNA of the CDR3: TGCGCCAGCTCTTCCCCGGGACACGGCTCCTACGAGCAGTACTTC.

CDR3 amino acids: CASSKGQGNSNQPQHF. The CDR3 DNA is TGTGCCAGCAGCAAAGGACAGGGCAATAGCAATCAGCCCCAGCATTTT. This rearrangement joins TRBV21-1 to TRBJ1-5; no DNA check was done on the table's D call, TRBD1. TRBV21-1 is a documented pseudogene. The length of the CDR3 is 16 residues.

CDR3 DNA: TGTGCCAGCAGCAAACCTGGACAGGGGGGACCAAACACTGAAGCTTTCTTT. It codes for CASSKPGQGGPNTEAFF. The V call is TRBV21-1, the J call TRBJ1-1; the table's D gene call, TRBD1, was not cross checked with the DNA. TRBV21-1 constitutes a pseudogene. The CDR3 covers 17 residues.

On this clone itself: One end of the junction fails to match germline, which may point to a read error. The chain uses TRBV7-9 and TRBJ2-1; D uncertain. The CDR3 has 11 residues. Germline V CDR1 and CDR2: SEHNR, FQNEAQ (reference sequence). CDR3 sequence: CATSSYNEQFF. CDR3 DNA sequence: TGTGCCACCAGCTCCTACAATGAGCAGTTCTTC.

This clone came up once. J is TRBJ1-4 and V is TRBV12-5; TRBD1 aligns across 8 bases. The CDR3 has 18 amino acids. V shed 2 bases and J 2 bases; nucleotides not matched to a gene: 10. Germline-derived CDR1 and CDR2 are LGHNT and FRNRAP. CDR3 bases: TGTGCTAGTGGTTTGATCAGGACAGGGAGGTGGACTAATGAAAAACTGTTTTTT. It codes for CASGLIRTGRWTNEKLFF. The entire variable domain, with the rest obtained from reference TRBV12-5 and TRBJ1-4, is as follows: DARVTQTPRHKVTEMGQEVTMRCQPILGHNTVFWYRQTMMQGLELLAYFRNRAPLDDSGMPKDRFSAEMPDATLATLKIQPSEPRDSAVYFCASGLIRTGRWTNEKLFFGSGTQLSVL.

The chain recombines TRBV4-2 with TRBJ2-7, with D tentatively TRBD1 or TRBD2 (6 bases each). This CDR3 comprises 16 residues. Germline V gene data show CDR1 as LGHNA and CDR2 as YNFKEQ. Deletions cut 4 bases from V and 2 bases from J, with 18 bases between. The CDR3 is CASSPPGGGAAYEQYF. The CDR3 DNA is TGTGCCAGCAGCCCCCCTGGGGGCGGGGCCGCCTACGAGCAGTACTTC.

The genes are TRBV6-4 and TRBJ2-2; no reliable D call. Deletions cut 1 base from V and 1 base from J, with 1 base between. This CDR3 is built from 13 residues. CDR1 and CDR2 from the germline V gene are MRHNA and SNTAGT. The CDR3 DNA reads as TGTGCCAGCAGTGACTTGAACACCGGGGAGCTGTTTTTT. This gives the protein CASSDLNTGELFF.

The chain uses TRBV28 and TRBJ1-1; D is undetermined. The CDR3 is 16 amino acids. CDR1 MDHEN and CDR2 SYDVKM come from the germline V gene. Trimming took 6 bases from V and 5 from J, leaving 22 bases between them. The DNA for the CDR3 is TGTGCCAGCAGCCTCGGTGAAGGGCGAATGGGGACTGAAGCTTTCTTT. Translation gives CASSLGEGRMGTEAFF.

The chain couples TRBV28 to TRBJ1-6, with no clear D. The CDR3 is 13 residues long. Trimming left V 6 bases short and J 7 bases short, with 10 bases between. The germline V gene has CDR1 MDHEN and CDR2 SYDVKM. The CDR3 loop is CASSLDGNSPLHF. The CDR3 bases are TGTGCCAGCAGCCTAGACGGAAATTCACCCCTCCACTTT.

V is TRBV9 and J is TRBJ2-7; D may be TRBD1 (5 bases). Trimming stripped 0 bases from V and 2 bases from J, with 21 bases between. The CDR3 loop spans 18 amino acids. Per germline, CDR1 SGDLS and CDR2 YYNGEE. In DNA form, the CDR3 reads TGTGCCAGCAGCGTAGGTGTTAGTATTAGACAGACCACCTACGAGCAGTACTTC. Protein: CASSVGVSIRQTTYEQYF.

This chain joins TRBV24-1 and TRBJ1-4; the D is unclear. This CDR3 has 12 residues. Germline V gives CDR1 KGHDR, CDR2 SFDVKD. Trimming cost V 4 bases and J 5 bases, with 4 bases left between them. Here the CDR3 reads CATSDRNEKLFF. In DNA form, the CDR3 reads TGTGCCACCAGTGACAGGAATGAAAAACTGTTTTTT.

DNA of the CDR3: TGCAGTGTCGCGGACACTTACGAGCAGTACTTC. This codes for CSVADTYEQYF. V gene TRBV20-1 combines with J gene TRBJ2-7, with D tentatively TRBD1 (5 bases). The germline V gene has CDR1 DFQATT and CDR2 SNEGSKA (reference sequence). The CDR3 covers 11 residues. The ends were cut back, 7 bases at V and 4 bases at J, with 11 bases in the middle.

V and J are TRBV2 and TRBJ1-5, with a weak D call TRBD1 (6 bases). Germline-derived CDR1 and CDR2 are SNHLY and FYNNEI. The CDR3 length is 16 residues. Trimming shortened V by 6 bases and J by 7 bases, and 22 bases separated the two germline ends. The CDR3 reads CASSPTGGAVLQPQHF. The CDR3 DNA is TGTGCCAGCAGCCCGACCGGGGGGGCTGTATTACAGCCCCAGCATTTT.

This clone was counted once. The chain is built from TRBV11-2 and TRBJ1-2; 7 bases align to TRBD1. The CDR3 spans 14 residues. Germline V gene data show CDR1 as SGHAT and CDR2 as FQNNGV. Trimming removed 5 bases from V and 4 bases from J; junction bases left unmatched: 7. The CDR3 DNA follows: TGTGCCAGCAGCGAATCACAGGGGAGCTATGGCTACACCTTC. It codes for CASSESQGSYGYTF.

This clone came up once. The chain uses TRBV7-8 and TRBJ2-3; no firm D call. Looked up from germline, CDR1 is SGHVS and CDR2 is FQNEAQ. The CDR3 extends over 16 amino acids. With 2 bases removed from V and 2 bases from J, the gap between germline ends came to 14 bases. CDR3 nucleotide sequence: TGTGCCAGCAGCTTAACCTCCTATTTACTCACAGATACGCAGTATTTT. Translated, it gives CASSLTSYLLTDTQYF.

This clone appeared a single time. This rearrangement joins TRBV6-1 to TRBJ1-2; 10 bases match TRBD1. There are 17 residues in the CDR3. Trimming cost V 2 bases and J 4 bases; bases outside gene matches: 10. Germline CDR1 reads MNHNS; CDR2 reads SASEGT. The CDR3 region is CASSERTGGTRGYGYTF. CDR3 DNA: TGTGCCAGCAGTGAACGGACAGGGGGAACCCGTGGCTATGGCTACACCTTC.

The genes are TRBV28 and TRBJ1-5; D uncertain. The CDR3 is 14 amino acids. The germline V and J ends were trimmed by 10 bases and 1 base, with 14 bases remaining between them. Germline CDR1 and CDR2: MDHEN and SYDVKM. DNA for the CDR3: TGTGCCACCCGTACTAGTCGAAGCAATCAGCCCCAGCATTTT. Protein sequence: CATRTSRSNQPQHF.

The V call is TRBV28, the J call TRBJ1-5; possibly TRBD1 for D (5 bases). This CDR3 spans 16 amino acids. The V end lost 8 bases, the J end lost 4 bases, and 21 bases lay between the germline ends. Germline V lookup: CDR1 MDHEN, CDR2 SYDVKM. The CDR3 DNA sequence: TGTGCCAGCCACCTGGGGGGGGGATTTGGGAATCAGCCCCAGCATTTT. It yields the protein CASHLGGGFGNQPQHF. Based on the CDR3 plus reference TRBV28 and TRBJ1-5, the full variable domain is DVKVTQSSRYLVKRTGEKVFLECVQDMDHENMFWYRQDPGLGLRLIYFSYDVKMKEKGDIPEGYSVSREKKERFSLILESASTNQTSMYLCASHLGGGFGNQPQHFGDGTRLSIL.